This TCR beta chain was observed in a study of low-dose radiotherapy and immunotherapy resistance in tumors. Study-wide context: The study gave Cohort 2 1 Gy per fraction every two weeks, totaling 13 Gy over 26 weeks. Aspirin was taken orally by patients at 300 mg daily for four cycles from cycle 1 day 1.

There are 13 residues in the CDR3. Trimming left V 7 bases short and J 9 bases short, with 16 bases between. The V gene's germline CDR1 is MNHEY and CDR2 SVGEGT. At least ten counts were recorded for this clonotype. Noted time point: after trial treatment. Described treatment: LDRT plus nivolumab, ipilimumab, low-dose cyclophosphamide and aspirin (RACIN trial). TRAV- and TRBV-specific primers primed first-strand cDNA, covering alpha and beta chains. For amplifying TCRs, the PCR ran for 20 to 25 cycles with Phusion, which was used together with a constant-region primer and the adapter on the V primers. Via MiXCR, TCRdb re-called the reads, giving one row per CDR3 protein. Of approximately 100,000 distinct CDR3 sequences listed, 20% are singletons.

J is TRBJ2-1 and V is TRBV6-2 or TRBV6-3; tentatively, D is TRBD1 or TRBD2 (6 bases each). Source: PBMCs, taken after low-dose radiotherapy plus immunotherapy. This receptor was taken from a male donor with prostate cancer. The CDR3 here is CASNLDRRGEQFF. As DNA, the CDR3 is TGTGCCAGCAACCTTGACAGGAGGGGTGAGCAGTTCTTC.